These 9 T cell receptor beta chains originate from one sample sequenced in a study of blood T cell repertoires in COVID-19 (dated by TCRdb to 2018 to 2020). Library creation used the immunoSEQ multiplex PCR assay. TCRdb retrieved this table from immuneACCESS and kept in-frame rearrangements only. Not all clones are present; in checked studies, unresolved V genes account for under half, and no reason is known for the remainder. The table for this sample lists roughly 160,000 clones; roughly 83% of them were counted only once. About an eighth of the sample goes to the ten largest clones. Sequencing input: PBMCs or T cells enriched from blood (not recorded which). The receptor source for this set is a woman aged 55-75 years who had recovered from COVID-19.

The chain links TRBV18 to TRBJ2-4; weak D call: TRBD1 (7 bases). CDR3 length equals 16 residues. CDR1 is KGHSH and CDR2 is LQKENI in the germline V gene. V was cut by 3 bases and J by 0 bases, with 12 bases left in between. The CDR3 DNA follows: TGTGCCAGCTCACCTCAGGGGGGCCTAGCCAAAAACATTCAGTACTTC. Amino acids: CASSPQGGLAKNIQYF.

This clone was found a few times. This chain uses TRBV3-1 (or the pseudogene TRBV3-2) with TRBJ2-7; TRBD2 matches 7 bases. Germline loops: CDR1 LGHDT, CDR2 YNNKEL (reference sequence). V shed 1 base, J shed 12 bases, and the junction held 9 bases outside the gene matches. This CDR3 spans 13 amino acids. The CDR3 is CASSQGRGSVLYF. CDR3 DNA sequence: TGTGCCAGCAGCCAAGGGCGCGGGAGTGTCCTGTACTTC.

This clone has more than one count but fewer than ten. The CDR3 protein is CASSLGLVEETQYF. CDR3 nucleotides: TGCGCCAGCAGCTTAGGTCTAGTCGAAGAGACCCAGTACTTC. V and J are TRBV5-1 and TRBJ2-5; D remains ambiguous. The germline V and J ends were trimmed by 2 bases and 3 bases, with 11 bases remaining between them. Germline V gene sequence: CDR1 SGHRS, CDR2 YFSETQ. This CDR3 spans 14 amino acids.

The genes are TRBV2 and TRBJ1-5; unclear D gene. Trimming took off 7 bases at V and 4 bases at J, with 14 bases between the two ends. Germline CDR1 is SNHLY and CDR2 is FYNNEI. This CDR3 comprises 14 residues. CDR3 bases: TGTGCCAGCACCGGGGTTGGGGTGAATCAGCCCCAGCATTTT. This translates into CASTGVGVNQPQHF.

The chain combines TRBV27 with TRBJ2-7, with a possible D match to TRBD2 (6 bases). The length of the CDR3 is 15 residues. Deletions cut 0 bases from V and 6 bases from J, with 15 bases between. Germline CDR1 and CDR2: MNHEY and SMNVEV (reference sequence). The CDR3 here is CASSLSGAKRVEQYF. The CDR3 nucleotides are TGTGCCAGCAGTTTATCTGGGGCCAAGCGGGTCGAGCAGTACTTC.

This rearrangement joins TRBV7-9 to TRBJ2-3, with 9 bases aligning to TRBD1. Trimming cost V 5 bases and J 6 bases; bases outside gene matches: 9. In germline, CDR1 is SEHNR, CDR2 FQNEAQ (reference sequence). The CDR3 sequence is 15 residues long. CDR3 nucleotides: TGTGCCAGCAGCCCGGGACAGGGTAGTCTGGATACGCAGTATTTT. Translation gives CASSPGQGSLDTQYF.

The chain recombines TRBV5-1 with TRBJ1-2; maybe TRBD1 (5 bases). The CDR3 covers 13 residues. V gave up 4 bases and J gave up 5 bases, with 12 bases separating them. CDR1 and CDR2 from the germline V gene are SGHRS and YFSETQ. CDR3 loop: CASSGGARYGYTF. The DNA of the CDR3 is TGCGCCAGCAGCGGCGGGGCTCGGTATGGCTACACCTTC.

The CDR3 region has the DNA TGTGCCAGCCGGGGGGGCGAAGTTTACCAAGAGACCCAGTACTTC. Protein product: CASRGGEVYQETQYF. The chain joins TRBV7-8 to TRBJ2-5; 8 bases agree with TRBD2. This CDR3 region has 15 residues. Germline V gene lookup returns CDR1 SGHVS and CDR2 FQNEAQ. V was clipped by 8 bases and J by 0 bases; unmatched bases: 8.

This clone came up once. This chain uses TRBV10-3 with TRBJ2-1; tentatively, D is TRBD1 (7 bases). V was clipped by 7 bases and J by 8 bases, with 18 bases between them. Per the germline V gene, CDR1 is ENHRY and CDR2 is SYGVKD. The CDR3 extends over 14 amino acids. CDR3 loop: CAITQGQPGDEQFF. The CDR3 nucleotides read TGTGCCATCACCCAGGGACAGCCGGGGGATGAGCAGTTCTTC.